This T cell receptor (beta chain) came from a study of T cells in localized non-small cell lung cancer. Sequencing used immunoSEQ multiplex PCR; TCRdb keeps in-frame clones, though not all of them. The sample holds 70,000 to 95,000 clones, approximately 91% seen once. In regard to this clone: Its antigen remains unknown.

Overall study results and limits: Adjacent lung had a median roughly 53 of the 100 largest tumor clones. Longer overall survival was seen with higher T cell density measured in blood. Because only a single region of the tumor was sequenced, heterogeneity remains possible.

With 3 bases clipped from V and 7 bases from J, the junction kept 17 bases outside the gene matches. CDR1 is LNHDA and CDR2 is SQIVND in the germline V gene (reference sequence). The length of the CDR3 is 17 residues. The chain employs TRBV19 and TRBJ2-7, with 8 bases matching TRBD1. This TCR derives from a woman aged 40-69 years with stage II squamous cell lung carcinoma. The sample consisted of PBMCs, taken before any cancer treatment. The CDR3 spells CASSMGGGQGVSVEQYF. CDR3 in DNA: TGTGCCAGTAGTATGGGAGGAGGACAGGGAGTAAGTGTGGAGCAGTACTTC. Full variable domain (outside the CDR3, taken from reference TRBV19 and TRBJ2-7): DGGITQSPKYLFRKEGQNVTLSCEQNLNHDAMYWYRQDPGQGLRLIYYSQIVNDFQKGDIAEGYSVSREKKESFPLTVTSAQKNPTAFYLCASSMGGGQGVSVEQYFGPGTRLTVT.